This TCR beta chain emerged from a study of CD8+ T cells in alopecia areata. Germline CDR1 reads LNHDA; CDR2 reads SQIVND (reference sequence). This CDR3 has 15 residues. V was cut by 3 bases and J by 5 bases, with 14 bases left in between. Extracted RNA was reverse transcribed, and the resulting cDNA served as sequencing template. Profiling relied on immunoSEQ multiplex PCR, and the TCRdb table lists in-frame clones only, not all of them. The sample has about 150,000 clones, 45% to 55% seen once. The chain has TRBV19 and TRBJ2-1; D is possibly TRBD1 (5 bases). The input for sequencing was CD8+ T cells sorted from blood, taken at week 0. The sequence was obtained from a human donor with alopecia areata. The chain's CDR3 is CASSMSPRQNNEQFF. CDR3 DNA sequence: TGTGCCAGTAGTATGTCTCCCCGACAGAACAATGAGCAGTTCTTC. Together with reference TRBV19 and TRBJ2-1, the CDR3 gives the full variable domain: DGGITQSPKYLFRKEGQNVTLSCEQNLNHDAMYWYRQDPGQGLRLIYYSQIVNDFQKGDIAEGYSVSREKKESFPLTVTSAQKNPTAFYLCASSMSPRQNNEQFFGPGTRLTVL.